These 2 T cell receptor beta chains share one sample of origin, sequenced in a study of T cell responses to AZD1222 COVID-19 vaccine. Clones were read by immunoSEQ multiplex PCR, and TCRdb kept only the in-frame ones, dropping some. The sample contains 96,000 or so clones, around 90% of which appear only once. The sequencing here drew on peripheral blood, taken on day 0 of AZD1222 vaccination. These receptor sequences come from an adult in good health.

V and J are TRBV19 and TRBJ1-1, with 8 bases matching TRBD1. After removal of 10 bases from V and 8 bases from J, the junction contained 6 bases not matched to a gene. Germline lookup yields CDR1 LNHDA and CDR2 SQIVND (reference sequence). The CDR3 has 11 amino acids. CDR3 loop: CATTGGQEAFF. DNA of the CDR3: TGTGCCACTACAGGGGGACAGGAAGCTTTCTTT.

The CDR3 sequence is CASSSRGTYPNSPLHF. The CDR3 nucleotides are TGTGCCAGCAGTTCCCGCGGCACGTACCCCAATTCACCCCTCCACTTT. V usage is TRBV28 and J usage is TRBJ1-6; no clear D. The CDR3 is made up of 16 amino acids. With 4 bases removed from V and 7 bases from J, the gap between germline ends came to 17 bases. The germline gives CDR1 MDHEN, CDR2 SYDVKM.